A single sample gave rise to the 23 T cell receptor beta chains below, sequenced in a study of blood T cell repertoires in COVID-19. Sequencing was performed with immunoSEQ multiplex PCR; in TCRdb, only in-frame clones are kept and a portion is missing. The sample lists 180,000 or so clones; about 80% were seen once. The sample taken for sequencing was peripheral blood. The receptors originated from a woman in her 50s with active or convalescent COVID-19.

The chain is built from TRBV7-3 and TRBJ2-1, with D perhaps TRBD2 (7 bases). Germline loops: CDR1 SGHTA, CDR2 FQGTGA. The CDR3 is made up of 16 amino acids. V was trimmed by 2 bases and J by 2 bases, leaving 13 bases between them. The CDR3 reads CASSLVDGGPYNEQFF. The CDR3 DNA follows: TGTGCCAGCAGCTTAGTGGACGGGGGGCCCTACAATGAGCAGTTCTTC.

The chain links TRBV5-4 to TRBJ2-1; no definite D call. The CDR3 covers 14 residues. Germline V gene lookup returns CDR1 SGHNT and CDR2 YYREEE (reference sequence). The V and J ends lost 2 bases and 1 base respectively, with 7 bases between them. CDR3 sequence (DNA): TGTGCCAGCAGCTTTGGCGGATCCTACAATGAGCAGTTCTTC. Its protein is CASSFGGSYNEQFF. The full variable domain, rest sourced from reference TRBV5-4 and TRBJ2-1, is ETGVTQSPTHLIKTRGQQVTLRCSSQSGHNTVSWYQQALGQGPQFIFQYYREEENGRGNFPPRFSGLQFPNYSSELNVNALELDDSALYLCASSFGGSYNEQFFGPGTRLTVL.

This chain joins TRBV29-1 and TRBJ1-2, with D uncertain. This CDR3 region has 13 residues. Trimming stripped 6 bases from V and 8 bases from J, with 19 bases between. The V gene's germline CDR1 is SQVTM and CDR2 ANQGSEA. CDR3 in DNA: TGCAGCGTAACTCCGGGATACTCAGACGGCTACACCTTC. Its translation: CSVTPGYSDGYTF.

The genes are TRBV4-2 and TRBJ2-2, with TRBD2 matching 11 bases. The germline gives CDR1 LGHNA, CDR2 YNFKEQ. The CDR3 has 17 amino acids. The trim removed 4 bases at V and 6 bases at J, leaving 10 bases unmatched. The DNA for the CDR3 is TGTGCCAGCAGCCCCACTGAACTAGCGGGAGTTGCCGGGGAGCTGTTTTTT. Translating it yields CASSPTELAGVAGELFF.

V is TRBV3-1 (or the pseudogene TRBV3-2) and J is TRBJ1-6; D is perhaps TRBD1 (5 bases). V lost 1 base, J lost 9 bases, and 10 bases lay in between. Germline CDR1 LGHDT, CDR2 YNNKEL (reference sequence). CDR3 length: 14 amino acids. CDR3 coding DNA: TGTGCCAGCAGCCAAGGGGTCACAGGTTCACCCCTCCACTTT. This encodes CASSQGVTGSPLHF.

There are a few counts of this clone. This chain links TRBV6-5 with TRBJ1-5, with unresolved D. The CDR3 loop spans 13 amino acids. Germline CDR1 and CDR2: MNHEY and SVGAGI. Trimming stripped 0 bases from V and 5 bases from J, with 5 bases between. CDR3: CASSYSHYQPQHF. The CDR3 region has the DNA TGTGCCAGCAGTTACTCCCACTATCAGCCCCAGCATTTT.

The gene calls are TRBV7-9 and TRBJ1-1; 9 bases map to TRBD1. The V gene end was trimmed by 1 base and the J gene end by 2 bases; junction bases not matched to a gene: 5. The CDR3 spans 16 residues. Germline V CDR1 and CDR2: SEHNR, FQNEAQ (reference sequence). CDR3 protein: CASSLGQGGLNTEAFF. The CDR3 region has the DNA TGTGCCAGCAGCTTAGGACAGGGGGGACTCAACACTGAAGCTTTCTTT.

This rearrangement joins TRBV2 to TRBJ1-1, with no clear D. CDR3 size: 13 residues. Germline CDR1 is SNHLY and CDR2 is FYNNEI. V was shortened by 7 bases and J by 8 bases, with 17 bases between the two germline ends. DNA of the CDR3: TGTGCCAGCAACGGAGGGCCTATGCGGGAAGCTTTCTTT. Translation: CASNGGPMREAFF.

The rearrangement joins TRBV20-1 to TRBJ1-1; D uncertain. Germline CDR1 reads DFQATT; CDR2 reads SNEGSKA (reference sequence). V was cut by 6 bases and J by 3 bases, with 8 bases left in between. The CDR3 is 11 amino acids. Here the CDR3 reads CSAPVHTEAFF. As DNA, the CDR3 is TGCAGTGCCCCGGTCCACACTGAAGCTTTCTTT.

This clone was seen a handful of times. V is TRBV12-3 or TRBV12-4 and J is TRBJ1-1; D possibly corresponds to TRBD1 (6 bases). Trimming shortened V by 2 bases and J by 6 bases, and 10 bases separated the two germline ends. The CDR3 is made up of 13 amino acids. In DNA form, the CDR3 reads TGTGCCAGCAGTTTATTTAGGACAGCTGAAGCTTTCTTT. Encoded protein: CASSLFRTAEAFF.

The chain joins TRBV20-1 to TRBJ1-5, with unresolved D. There are 14 residues in the CDR3. The germline V gene encodes CDR1 DFQATT and CDR2 SNEGSKA (reference sequence). V gave up 3 bases and J gave up 7 bases, with 16 bases separating them. The CDR3 nucleotides are TGCAGTGCTAGTGGATTGGTGGGCGGGCAGCCCCAGCATTTT. Translated: CSASGLVGGQPQHF.

This chain connects TRBV6-7 to TRBJ1-2; D possibly corresponds to TRBD1 (5 bases). TRBV6-7 is labeled an ORF, and its function is uncertain. This CDR3 has 12 residues. V dropped 4 bases and J dropped 8 bases, with 11 bases sitting between them. The CDR3 spells CASSSRGWGYTF. CDR3 sequence (DNA): TGTGCCAGCAGTTCAAGGGGCTGGGGCTACACCTTC.

CDR3 nucleotide sequence: TGTGCCAGCAGTTCGGGGGGGGGAGCTAGAAATGAGCAGTTCTTC. Translating gives CASSSGGGARNEQFF. The chain links TRBV28 to TRBJ2-1; 8 bases agree with TRBD2. Per germline, CDR1 MDHEN and CDR2 SYDVKM. There are 15 residues in the CDR3. The V segment lost 4 bases and the J segment 7 bases; nucleotides outside the gene matches: 9.

The CDR3 DNA is TGTGCCAGCAGTGAAGGGCCAGGGAACTATTATGGCTACACCTTC. This translates into CASSEGPGNYYGYTF. The chain recombines TRBV2 with TRBJ1-2; TRBD1 is a possible D gene (5 bases). The V gene lost 1 base and the J gene lost 5 bases, with 14 bases spanning the gap. The CDR3 sequence is 15 residues long. Germline V lookup: CDR1 SNHLY, CDR2 FYNNEI.

The sample holds a few counts of this clone. The genes are TRBV12-3 or TRBV12-4 and TRBJ2-1; D call uncertain. The CDR3 has 13 residues. Trimming shortened V by 7 bases and J by 1 base, and 8 bases separated the two germline ends. CDR3 DNA: TGTGCCAGCACCCTTTCGTCCTACAATGAGCAGTTCTTC. Protein sequence: CASTLSSYNEQFF.

This rearrangement joins TRBV20-1 to TRBJ1-5, with D possibly TRBD1 on 5 matching bases. The CDR3 has 12 residues. Germline lookup yields CDR1 DFQATT and CDR2 SNEGSKA (reference sequence). Trimming removed 3 bases from V and 7 bases from J, with 10 bases in between. CDR3 sequence: CSASRRGQPQHF. As DNA, the CDR3 is TGCAGTGCTAGTCGTAGGGGCCAGCCCCAGCATTTT.

V is TRBV2 and J is TRBJ1-5; weak D call: TRBD1 (5 bases). V dropped 6 bases and J dropped 6 bases, with 12 bases sitting between them. CDR1 and CDR2 (germline): SNHLY, FYNNEI. The CDR3 contains 13 residues. The CDR3: CASRAGNSQPQHF. CDR3 nucleotides: TGTGCCAGCAGGGCAGGGAACAGTCAGCCCCAGCATTTT.

The chain is built from TRBV27 and TRBJ1-1, with 8 positions matching TRBD1. The CDR3 has 14 residues. In germline, CDR1 is MNHEY, CDR2 SMNVEV (reference sequence). After removal of 5 bases from V and 5 bases from J, the junction contained 7 bases not matched to a gene. The CDR3 is CASSPRTGWTEAFF. The CDR3 DNA reads TGTGCCAGCAGTCCTAGGACAGGGTGGACTGAAGCTTTCTTT.

The genes are TRBV5-1 and TRBJ2-3, with 8 bases lining up with TRBD1. The CDR3 totals 16 residues. Germline lookup yields CDR1 SGHRS and CDR2 YFSETQ. With V trimmed by 4 bases and J by 0 bases, 7 bases remained unmatched. The CDR3 is CASSLQGQASTDTQYF. For the CDR3, the DNA is TGCGCCAGCAGCCTCCAGGGACAGGCGAGCACAGATACGCAGTATTTT.

The rearrangement uses TRBV14 and TRBJ1-2, with D hard to call. The V end was cut by 2 bases, the J end by 8 bases, with 9 bases between. CDR1 SGHDN and CDR2 FVKESK come from the germline V gene. The CDR3 consists of 12 residues. CDR3 DNA sequence: TGTGCCAGCAGCCAATCGTTTGGCGGCTACACCTTC. It is translated as CASSQSFGGYTF.

A note on this clone: At one end the junction does not follow the germline gene, possibly because of a read error. The chain combines TRBV30 with TRBJ1-1, with 9 positions matching TRBD1. CDR3 length: 11 residues. CDR1 and CDR2 from the germline V gene are GTSNPN and SVGIG (reference sequence). CDR3 region: CAWRTGGNEYF. CDR3 coding DNA: TGTGCCTGGAGGACAGGGGGTAATGAGTACTTT.

The chain employs TRBV27 and TRBJ1-6; 10 bases agree with TRBD1. The length of the CDR3 is 19 residues. Germline-derived CDR1 and CDR2 are MNHEY and SMNVEV (reference sequence). V gave up 0 bases and J gave up 4 bases; unmatched junction bases: 9. In DNA, the CDR3 is TGTGCCAGCAGTTTATCCGGGGACAGGGGCGGACATTATAATTCACCCCTCCACTTT. Its translation: CASSLSGDRGGHYNSPLHF.

V usage is TRBV5-4 and J usage is TRBJ2-7, with TRBD2 identical over 8 bases. This CDR3 region has 16 residues. After removal of 1 base from V and 7 bases from J, the junction contained 13 bases not matched to a gene. The germline V gene has CDR1 SGHNT and CDR2 YYREEE (reference sequence). The CDR3 is CASSLLYREGQREQYF. The CDR3, as DNA: TGTGCCAGCAGCTTGTTGTATCGGGAGGGCCAGAGAGAGCAGTACTTC. Using reference TRBV5-4 and TRBJ2-7 for the parts outside the CDR3, the full variable domain is ETGVTQSPTHLIKTRGQQVTLRCSSQSGHNTVSWYQQALGQGPQFIFQYYREEENGRGNFPPRFSGLQFPNYSSELNVNALELDDSALYLCASSLLYREGQREQYFGPGTRLTVT.